The clone carrying this TCR beta chain was found once. The germline V gene encodes CDR1 SNHLY and CDR2 FYNNEI. There are 18 residues in the CDR3. V shed 6 bases, J shed 1 base, and the junction held 11 bases outside the gene matches. The data originate from a study of blood T cell repertoires in COVID-19. In the study overall: Some COVID-19 samples were acute and others convalescent; all came from the United States, Italy and Spain.

Using immunoSEQ multiplex PCR, the repertoire was profiled, and TCRdb retains in-frame clones only, with some absent. The top ten clones hold less than 6.5% of a sample with 70,000 to 95,000 clones, 89% of them seen once. The sequence derives from an elderly woman with active COVID-19. Sequencing used peripheral blood. V and J are TRBV2 and TRBJ2-2, with TRBD2 matching 10 bases. The CDR3 bases are TGTGCCAGCAGCCTGGGGAGCGGGAGGGCAGGGAACACCGGGGAGCTGTTTTTT. It specifies CASSLGSGRAGNTGELFF.